This TCR beta chain came from a study of radiation and T cells in renal cell carcinoma. The table came from immunoSEQ multiplex PCR; TCRdb's copy has only in-frame clones and leaves some out. The sample gives 120,000 or so clones, around 80% of which show up once; 5.8% is in the top ten. This clone was observed a few times. Time point meaning: blood 2 weeks post-SBRT. The treatment is: 15 Gy SBRT to primary tumor, nephrectomy 4 weeks later. The sequenced sample was blood, obtained from a patient whose treatment included radiotherapy and nephrectomy. This receptor was identified in a man aged 50-60 years with renal cell carcinoma.

CDR3 sequence reads: CASSLESSGELFF. DNA for the CDR3: TGTGCCAGCAGCTTAGAGTCTAGCGGGGAGCTGTTTTTT. V is TRBV13 and J is TRBJ2-2; no clear D. This CDR3 comprises 13 residues. The ends were cut back, 1 base at V and 7 bases at J, with 7 bases in the middle. Germline loops: CDR1 PRHDT, CDR2 FYEKMQ (reference sequence).